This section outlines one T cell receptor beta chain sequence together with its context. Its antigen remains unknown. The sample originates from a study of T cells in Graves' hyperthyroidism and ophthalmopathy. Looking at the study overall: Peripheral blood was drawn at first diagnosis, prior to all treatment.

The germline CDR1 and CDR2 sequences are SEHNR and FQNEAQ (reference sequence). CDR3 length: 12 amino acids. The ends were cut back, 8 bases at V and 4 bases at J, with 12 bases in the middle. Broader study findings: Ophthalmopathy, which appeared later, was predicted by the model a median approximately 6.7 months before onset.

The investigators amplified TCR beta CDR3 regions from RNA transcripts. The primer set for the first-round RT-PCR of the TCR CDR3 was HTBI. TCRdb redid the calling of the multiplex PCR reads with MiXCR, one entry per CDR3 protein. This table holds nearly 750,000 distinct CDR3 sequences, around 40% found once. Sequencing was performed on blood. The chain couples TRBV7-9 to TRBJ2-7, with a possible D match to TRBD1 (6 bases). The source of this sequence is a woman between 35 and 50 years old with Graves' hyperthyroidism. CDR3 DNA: TGTGCCAGCGGCAGACAGGATTACGAGCAGTACTTC. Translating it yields CASGRQDYEQYF.